The entry below gives a single T cell receptor beta chain sequence along with its context. Its antigen is currently unknown. This CDR3 is 15 amino acids long. CDR1 ENHRY and CDR2 SYGVKD come from the germline V gene. V was clipped by 0 bases and J by 6 bases, with 14 bases between them. Each CDR3 protein gets one entry after TCRdb re-called the reads with MiXCR. The data show about 530,000 distinct CDR3 sequences, approximately 26% seen once. These data come from a study of T cell repertoires in cytomegalovirus infection. Study-wide context: Matching HLA type and CMV infection were both indicated by public TCR beta signatures.

Study results and caveats: Adding up the frequency of public TCR beta families identified people who carried CMV plus the relevant HLA. In two of eight donors, the top clonotype was HLA-C-restricted CMV-specific.

This chain connects TRBV10-3 to TRBJ1-2; D gene unclear. Material for sequencing was PBMCs. The receptor was isolated from a human donor in good health (CMV status not recorded). Some clones in this sample may be carry-over from other donors' samples. The CDR3 is CAISESEGQVHGYTF. CDR3 sequence (DNA): TGTGCCATCAGTGAGTCTGAGGGCCAGGTACATGGCTACACCTTC.